Shown below are 7 T cell receptor beta chains from a single sample sequenced in a study of chronic HIV infection and antiretroviral therapy. TCRdb reprocessed the 5' RACE reads with MiXCR, giving one entry per CDR3 protein. The table records 39,000 or so distinct CDR3 sequences, approximately 7.4% of them present only once. Input material: peripheral blood. Source of these receptors: an adult who had HIV and had not received antiretroviral therapy, or was an uninfected healthy control (not recorded which).

The CDR3 here is CASRPWTGGSNQPQHF. The CDR3 coding sequence is TGTGCCAGCCGCCCTTGGACAGGGGGAAGCAATCAGCCCCAGCATTTT. This rearrangement joins TRBV28 to TRBJ1-5; 10 bases are shared with TRBD1. The CDR3 runs to 16 residues. Germline CDR1 reads MDHEN; CDR2 reads SYDVKM. V was clipped by 8 bases and J by 1 base; unmatched bases: 8. Full variable domain (remainder filled in from reference TRBV28 and TRBJ1-5): DVKVTQSSRYLVKRTGEKVFLECVQDMDHENMFWYRQDPGLGLRLIYFSYDVKMKEKGDIPEGYSVSREKKERFSLILESASTNQTSMYLCASRPWTGGSNQPQHFGDGTRLSIL.

This clonotype was recorded many times. The gene calls are TRBV3-1 and TRBJ2-7; tentative D call: TRBD1 (5 bases). Trimming pared 4 bases from V and 7 bases from J, leaving 14 bases between. The germline V gene has CDR1 LGHDT and CDR2 YNNKEL (reference sequence). This CDR3 is 13 amino acids long. The CDR3 sequence: CASSLGALREQYF. The DNA of the CDR3 is TGTGCCAGCAGCCTTGGGGCTCTGAGGGAGCAGTACTTC.

This chain connects TRBV20-1 to TRBJ2-5; no clear D. In germline, CDR1 is DFQATT, CDR2 SNEGSKA (reference sequence). V was shortened by 0 bases and J by 1 base, with 6 bases between the two germline ends. The CDR3 extends over 13 amino acids. The CDR3 sequence: CSARDQPQETQYF. CDR3 bases: TGCAGTGCTAGAGATCAACCCCAAGAGACCCAGTACTTC.

V is TRBV28 and J is TRBJ2-3; possible D gene TRBD1, 5 bases. The germline V gene has CDR1 MDHEN and CDR2 SYDVKM. V was clipped by 1 base and J by 2 bases, with 10 bases between them. The length of the CDR3 is 15 residues. The CDR3, as DNA: TGTGCCAGCAGTTTATCCGTAGGGGTCACAGATACGCAGTATTTT. It specifies CASSLSVGVTDTQYF.

Comment on this clonotype: At one end the junction does not follow the germline gene, possibly because of a read error. The chain joins TRBV5-1 to TRBJ2-5, with a possible D match to TRBD2 (6 bases). The CDR3 extends over 15 amino acids. CDR1 and CDR2 from the germline V gene are SGHRS and YFSETQ. The CDR3, as DNA: TGCACCAGCAGAGTGCGGTGGGACTGGAGGGTGACCCAGTACTTC. Translated: CTSRVRWDWRVTQYF.

This clonotype was detected many times. The chain recombines TRBV29-1 with TRBJ1-1; 7 nucleotides align to TRBD1. Germline lookup yields CDR1 SQVTM and CDR2 ANQGSEA. The J segment lost 4 bases and the V segment lost 7 bases, leaving 9 bases of the junction unmatched. This CDR3 comprises 13 residues. The CDR3 DNA reads TGCAGCGGAAAGACAGGGACCGTCACTGAAGCTTTCTTT. This codes for CSGKTGTVTEAFF. The variable domain in full, completed from reference TRBV29-1 and TRBJ1-1, reads SAVISQKPSRDICQRGTSLTIQCQVDSQVTMMFWYRQQPGQSLTLIATANQGSEATYESGFVIDKFPISRPNLTFSTLTVSNMSPEDSSIYLCSGKTGTVTEAFFGQGTRLTVV.

This clonotype was detected ten times or more. This rearrangement joins TRBV29-1 to TRBJ2-3; D may match TRBD1 or TRBD2 (5 bases each). The CDR3 runs 12 residues. V dropped 3 bases and J dropped 4 bases, with 8 bases sitting between them. Germline CDR1 SQVTM, CDR2 ANQGSEA. The CDR3 region has the DNA TGCAGCGTTGAGCTGGGGGCAGATACGCAGTATTTT. Translated, it gives CSVELGADTQYF.